This record covers a single T cell receptor beta chain. The sample comes from a study of blood T cell repertoires in COVID-19. Study as a whole: The United States, Italy and Spain provided the acute and convalescent COVID-19 samples. PBMCs, B-cell-depleted T cells, or T cells provided the cDNA or gDNA that made up the material.

The CDR3 is 16 amino acids. V lost 5 bases, J lost 2 bases, and 7 bases stayed unmatched. CDR1 is MNHEY and CDR2 is SVGEGT in the germline V gene. In the original processing: Estimation of nucleated cell counts relied on the amplification of reference gene primers. The protocol was immunoSEQ multiplex PCR, while the TCRdb copy is restricted to in-frame clones and leaves out a portion. V, J and clone size are those of that table, while D and trimming were read from the DNA. The table records 200,000 to 250,000 clones, roughly 90% of them present only once. Input material: peripheral blood. This TCR derives from a woman between 40 and 50 years old with acute or convalescent COVID-19. This chain joins TRBV6-2 or TRBV6-3 and TRBJ2-1; TRBD2 aligns across 9 bases. In DNA form, the CDR3 reads TGTGCCAGCAGTCTATCCAGCGGGGGGCCCTACAATGAGCAGTTCTTC. It translates to CASSLSSGGPYNEQFF.